This entry lists 15 T cell receptor beta chains sequenced from one sample in a study of early stage breast cancer tumors. Repertoires were generated with immunoSEQ multiplex PCR, while TCRdb's copy carries only in-frame clones and drops some. The profile shows tens of thousands of clones, 72% of them singletons. Sequenced: blood. Receptors were obtained from a person between 50 and 60 years old with breast cancer.

This clone was seen only a few times. The chain recombines TRBV5-1 with TRBJ2-1; 12 bases line up with TRBD2. In germline, CDR1 is SGHRS, CDR2 YFSETQ. The CDR3 has 17 residues. V lost 3 bases, J lost 6 bases, and 10 bases stayed unmatched. The CDR3 reads CASSSLAGGPSGNEQFF. The CDR3 region has the DNA TGCGCCAGCAGCTCGCTAGCGGGAGGGCCTTCTGGCAATGAGCAGTTCTTC.

This clone was found once. The chain has TRBV5-1 and TRBJ1-1; 7 positions match TRBD1. Trimming at V came to 4 bases and at J to 5 bases, leaving 8 bases not matched to a gene. In germline, CDR1 is SGHRS, CDR2 YFSETQ. This CDR3 has 14 residues. CDR3 DNA sequence: TGCGCCAGCAGCCCCAGGACAGGCGGGACTGAAGCTTTCTTT. The encoded protein is CASSPRTGGTEAFF.

This chain uses TRBV4-3 with TRBJ2-5; 13 positions agree with TRBD2. The end of the DNA is better explained by TRBJ2-7, so the J call may be wrong. Germline V gene lookup returns CDR1 LGHNA and CDR2 YSLEER. The CDR3 loop spans 18 amino acids. Written as DNA, the CDR3 is TGCGCCAGCAGCCTCCGGGACGGGGGACTAGCGGGGTCCTACGAGCAGTACTTC. Translating it yields CASSLRDGGLAGSYEQYF.

The chain links TRBV29-1 to TRBJ2-3, with D perhaps matching TRBD1 (5 bases). This CDR3 is built from 12 residues. Trimming left V 7 bases short and J 1 base short, with 9 bases between. CDR1 is SQVTM, CDR2 ANQGSEA, per germline. This CDR3 is CSAGIRTDTQYF. The CDR3 nucleotides read TGCAGCGCAGGGATACGCACAGATACGCAGTATTTT.

This clone was counted only a few times. The chain is built from TRBV18 and TRBJ1-4; the D is unclear. Trimming took 0 bases from V and 5 from J, leaving 10 bases between them. The CDR3 is 15 amino acids. CDR1 and CDR2 from the germline V gene are KGHSH and LQKENI. The CDR3 loop is CASSPPGQTNEKLFF. The CDR3, as DNA: TGTGCCAGCTCACCACCAGGGCAGACAAATGAAAAACTGTTTTTT.

This clone was counted only a few times. The chain recombines TRBV9 with TRBJ2-1, with TRBD2 identical over 7 bases. CDR1 is SGDLS and CDR2 is YYNGEE in the germline V gene. This CDR3 is 15 amino acids long. V was pared by 0 bases and J by 7 bases, with 7 bases of the junction left unmatched. CDR3 nucleotides: TGTGCCAGCAGCGTAGAGGGAGGGCTTTGGAATGAGCAGTTCTTC. This translates into CASSVEGGLWNEQFF.

The V gene is TRBV19, the J gene TRBJ1-5; D is perhaps TRBD1 (5 bases). Between the trimmed V and J ends, which lost 3 bases and 2 bases, there was a span of 17 bases. From germline, CDR1 is LNHDA and CDR2 SQIVND (reference sequence). The CDR3 contains 17 residues. CDR3 DNA: TGTGCCAGTAGTATGGACTCGGGGGGTATGGGCAATCAGCCCCAGCATTTT. This translates into CASSMDSGGMGNQPQHF.

This rearrangement joins TRBV5-1 to TRBJ2-3; D gene ambiguous. This CDR3 is 12 amino acids long. V was trimmed by 1 base and J by 2 bases, leaving 2 bases between them. The germline CDR1 and CDR2 sequences are SGHRS and YFSETQ. CDR3 amino acids: CASSLLTDTQYF. CDR3 in DNA: TGCGCCAGCAGCTTGCTCACAGATACGCAGTATTTT. Variable domain in full (rest from reference TRBV5-1 and TRBJ2-3): KAGVTQTPRYLIKTRGQQVTLSCSPISGHRSVSWYQQTPGQGLQFLFEYFSETQRNKGNFPGRFSGRQFSNSRSEMNVSTLELGDSALYLCASSLLTDTQYFGPGTRLTVL.

The rearrangement joins TRBV11-1 to TRBJ1-5, with a weak D call TRBD1 (5 bases). V dropped 2 bases and J dropped 4 bases, with 9 bases sitting between them. The germline V gene encodes CDR1 SGHAT and CDR2 FQDESV (reference sequence). The CDR3 has 14 residues. The CDR3 DNA reads TGTGCCAGCAGCTTATCGGGGGGGAATCAGCCCCAGCATTTT. It specifies CASSLSGGNQPQHF.

The chain has TRBV28 and TRBJ1-5, with a weak D call TRBD1 (5 bases). V was shortened by 7 bases and J by 4 bases, with 14 bases between the two germline ends. Germline V gene data show CDR1 as MDHEN and CDR2 as SYDVKM. This CDR3 is built from 14 residues. The CDR3 loop is CASNTQGENQPQHF. CDR3 nucleotide sequence: TGTGCCAGCAACACTCAGGGAGAGAATCAGCCCCAGCATTTT.

This clone was counted ten times or more. J is TRBJ1-2 and V is TRBV29-1; 12 bases align to TRBD1. J gave up 8 bases and V 5 bases, and 12 bases lay outside the gene matches. The CDR3 runs 15 residues. CDR1 and CDR2 (germline): SQVTM, ANQGSEA. The CDR3 nucleotides read TGCAGCGTTCCTAGGTGGGGGACAGGGGGCGACGGCTACACCTTC. Amino acids: CSVPRWGTGGDGYTF.

In its sample, this clone was seen a few times. This chain connects TRBV5-8 to TRBJ2-3; a possible D gene is TRBD2 (6 bases). The length of the CDR3 is 14 residues. Trimming cost V 4 bases and J 9 bases, with 18 bases left between them. CDR1 SGHTS and CDR2 YDEGEE come from the germline V gene. CDR3 in amino acids: CASSLGGMRDTQYF. Here the CDR3 DNA reads TGTGCCAGCAGCCTTGGAGGGATGAGGGACACGCAGTATTTT.

Concerning this clone itself: One end of the junction does not line up with germline, which may come from a read error. The chain has TRBV29-1 and TRBJ2-5; weak D call: TRBD1 (6 bases). The CDR3 length is 9 residues. Germline V lookup: CDR1 SQVTM, CDR2 ANQGSEA. CDR3 DNA sequence: TGCAGCGGGGGGCCCTCCGCTGACTTC. Protein product: CSGGPSADF.

The chain carries TRBV5-1 and TRBJ1-4, with D possibly TRBD1 on 5 matching bases. V was shortened by 2 bases and J by 3 bases, with 14 bases between the two germline ends. The CDR3 is 16 amino acids. Germline lookup yields CDR1 SGHRS and CDR2 YFSETQ. This CDR3 reads CASSLGLGGANEKLFF. The CDR3 nucleotides are TGCGCCAGCAGCTTAGGACTGGGGGGTGCTAATGAAAAACTGTTTTTT. Full variable domain (missing parts from reference TRBV5-1 and TRBJ1-4): KAGVTQTPRYLIKTRGQQVTLSCSPISGHRSVSWYQQTPGQGLQFLFEYFSETQRNKGNFPGRFSGRQFSNSRSEMNVSTLELGDSALYLCASSLGLGGANEKLFFGSGTQLSVL.

This clone has just a few counts. The chain joins TRBV7-3 to TRBJ2-1, with 7 bases lining up with TRBD2. Germline CDR1 is SGHTA and CDR2 is FQGTGA. The CDR3 contains 18 residues. J lost 2 bases, V lost 2 bases, and 12 bases had no gene match. The CDR3 sequence: CASSLFNPAGRPYNEQFF. CDR3 sequence (DNA): TGTGCCAGCAGCTTATTCAACCCAGCGGGGCGGCCCTACAATGAGCAGTTCTTC.